The next 19 T cell receptor beta chains were all read from a single sample in a study of T cell responses to AZD1222 COVID-19 vaccine. TCRdb's table, derived via immunoSEQ multiplex PCR, lists solely in-frame clones and lacks some. The sample records 150,000 to 160,000 clones, approximately 91% being singletons. This material consisted of peripheral blood, taken after recovery from COVID-19. Receptors originate from an adult who had recovered from COVID-19.

This sequence joins TRBV27 and TRBJ2-3, with D perhaps given as TRBD1 or TRBD2 (5 bases each). The germline V gene encodes CDR1 MNHEY and CDR2 SMNVEV (reference sequence). Trimming removed 5 bases at V and 3 bases at J, with 12 bases between. The CDR3 has 14 amino acids. The CDR3 DNA sequence: TGTGCCAGCAGTCCTACGGGACCAACAGATACGCAGTATTTT. Its protein is CASSPTGPTDTQYF.

This clone has just one count. As DNA, the CDR3 is TGTGCCAGCAGTGGGACAGTTGTCTACGAGCAGTACTTC. Amino acids: CASSGTVVYEQYF. V gene TRBV28 combines with J gene TRBJ2-7, with TRBD1 matching 7 bases. The germline V gene has CDR1 MDHEN and CDR2 SYDVKM. V lost 5 bases to trimming and J lost 3 bases; unmatched junction nucleotides: 4. CDR3 length: 13 amino acids.

This clone was counted only a few times. V is TRBV2 and J is TRBJ2-7; D ambiguous. CDR3 size: 11 residues. Looked up from germline, CDR1 is SNHLY and CDR2 is FYNNEI. Trimming took off 6 bases at V and 4 bases at J, with 7 bases between the two ends. The CDR3 nucleotides are TGTGCCAGCAGGCGTGGATACGAGCAGTACTTC. This sequence encodes CASRRGYEQYF.

V is TRBV6-1 and J is TRBJ2-7; D possibly corresponds to TRBD1 (6 bases). V was shortened by 3 bases and J by 1 base, with 10 bases between the two germline ends. Germline-derived CDR1 and CDR2 are MNHNS and SASEGT. This CDR3 is 14 amino acids long. CDR3 in amino acids: CASSDTGSSYEQYF. The DNA of the CDR3 is TGTGCCAGCAGTGACACAGGGTCTTCCTACGAGCAGTACTTC.

The V call is TRBV7-8, the J call TRBJ1-5; D possibly corresponds to TRBD1 (6 bases). Trimming stripped 5 bases from V and 2 bases from J, with 10 bases between. The CDR3 has 14 residues. The germline gives CDR1 SGHVS, CDR2 FQNEAQ. The CDR3 spells CASSQQGGNQPQHF. CDR3 nucleotide sequence: TGTGCCAGCAGCCAACAGGGAGGCAATCAGCCCCAGCATTTT.

The chain recombines TRBV2 with TRBJ1-5; no definite D call. This CDR3 region has 11 residues. The germline V gene encodes CDR1 SNHLY and CDR2 FYNNEI. The V gene lost 8 bases and the J gene lost 4 bases, with 6 bases spanning the gap. The CDR3 nucleotides read TGTGCCAGCGGTTTTAATCAGCCCCAGCATTTT. Protein: CASGFNQPQHF. The full variable domain, with the rest looked up from reference TRBV2 and TRBJ1-5, is EPEVTQTPSHQVTQMGQEVILRCVPISNHLYFYWYRQILGQKVEFLVSFYNNEISEKSEIFDDQFSVERPDGSNFTLKIRSTKLEDSAMYFCASGFNQPQHFGDGTRLSIL.

The V call is TRBV28, the J call TRBJ2-1; 9 bases map to TRBD2. In germline, CDR1 is MDHEN, CDR2 SYDVKM. V lost 4 bases, J lost 8 bases, and 18 bases stayed unmatched. The CDR3 length is 18 residues. The CDR3 DNA reads as TGTGCCAGCAGTTCTCCTCCAGCTAGCGGGATTCTCGAGGATGAGCAGTTCTTC. This codes for CASSSPPASGILEDEQFF.

The chain joins TRBV29-1 to TRBJ1-2; 10 positions match TRBD1. The junction had 7 bases not matched to a gene; V was cut back by 6 bases and J by 6 bases. Germline V gene data show CDR1 as SQVTM and CDR2 as ANQGSEA. The CDR3 contains 13 residues. The CDR3 coding sequence is TGCAGCGTGCGTCAGACAGGGGGCGATGGCTACACCTTC. Protein: CSVRQTGGDGYTF.

This sequence joins TRBV9 and TRBJ2-3; D is possibly TRBD1 (6 bases). V lost 3 bases, J lost 3 bases, and 11 bases lay in between. The germline V gene encodes CDR1 SGDLS and CDR2 YYNGEE. This CDR3 is 14 amino acids long. CDR3 protein: CASSGRQVTDTQYF. CDR3 nucleotide sequence: TGTGCCAGCAGCGGGCGACAGGTAACAGATACGCAGTATTTT. The full variable domain, in which reference TRBV9 and TRBJ2-3 provide the parts outside the CDR3, is DSGVTQTPKHLITATGQRVTLRCSPRSGDLSVYWYQQSLDQGLQFLIQYYNGEERAKGNILERFSAQQFPDLHSELNLSSLELGDSALYFCASSGRQVTDTQYFGPGTRLTVL.

The chain employs TRBV6-5 and TRBJ1-5; 10 bases align to TRBD1. CDR1 is MNHEY, CDR2 SVGAGI, per germline. Trimming at V came to 6 bases and at J to 7 bases, leaving 6 bases not matched to a gene. CDR3 length equals 14 residues. The CDR3 coding sequence is TGTGCCAGCAGGAGGACAGGGGGGGGACAGCCCCAGCATTTT. Its protein is CASRRTGGGQPQHF.

This clone was seen only a few times. The rearrangement uses TRBV5-1 and TRBJ1-6, with D perhaps matching TRBD1 (5 bases). Germline V lookup: CDR1 SGHRS, CDR2 YFSETQ. The germline V and J ends were trimmed by 4 bases and 2 bases, with 16 bases remaining between them. The CDR3 contains 17 residues. DNA of the CDR3: TGCGCCAGCAGCCCCCGGGGCGGAAAAGCCTATAATTCACCCCTCCACTTT. Translating it yields CASSPRGGKAYNSPLHF.

The genes are TRBV14 and TRBJ2-1; 11 bases agree with TRBD2. The junction had 10 bases not matched to a gene; V was cut back by 4 bases and J by 8 bases. Per germline, CDR1 SGHDN and CDR2 FVKESK. The length of the CDR3 is 16 residues. CDR3 nucleotides: TGTGCCAGCAGCCCGTTAGCGGGAGGGCTAGTGGATGAGCAGTTCTTC. This encodes CASSPLAGGLVDEQFF.

The chain uses TRBV5-8 and TRBJ2-5, with D unclear. CDR1 SGHTS and CDR2 YDEGEE come from the germline V gene. The germline V and J ends were trimmed by 1 base and 0 bases, with 1 base remaining between them. The length of the CDR3 is 12 residues. CDR3 sequence: CASSLYQETQYF. The CDR3, as DNA: TGTGCCAGCAGCTTGTACCAAGAGACCCAGTACTTC. The variable domain in full, with the rest retrieved from reference TRBV5-8 and TRBJ2-5, is EAGVTQSPTHLIKTRGQQATLRCSPISGHTSVYWYQQALGLGLQFLLWYDEGEERNRGNFPPRFSGRQFPNYSSELNVNALELEDSALYLCASSLYQETQYFGPGTRLLVL.

This clone was recorded only once. V and J are TRBV3-1 (or the pseudogene TRBV3-2) and TRBJ1-2; possibly TRBD1 for D (5 bases). This CDR3 comprises 14 residues. The V gene's germline CDR1 is LGHDT and CDR2 YNNKEL (reference sequence). V was clipped by 2 bases and J by 8 bases, with 15 bases between them. The CDR3 DNA reads as TGTGCCAGCAGCCAACCAGCCAGGGCAAGAGGCTACACCTTC. Translated: CASSQPARARGYTF.

The V call is TRBV6-6, the J call TRBJ2-7; tentatively, D is TRBD1 or TRBD2 (7 bases each). V lost 6 bases to trimming and J lost 5 bases, with 20 bases between them. The CDR3 totals 15 residues. Germline V gene data show CDR1 as MNHNY and CDR2 as SVGAGI (reference sequence). The CDR3 region has the DNA TGTGCCAGCAGACTGGCCCGGGCAGGGGGGGACGAGCAGTACTTC. Its protein product is CASRLARAGGDEQYF.

V and J are TRBV6-2 or TRBV6-3 and TRBJ2-5; D is unclear. Germline assignment: CDR1 MNHEY and CDR2 SVGEGT. The CDR3 runs to 11 residues. Trimming shortened V by 6 bases and J by 5 bases, and 7 bases separated the two germline ends. This chain's CDR3 is CASSNPETQYF. The CDR3, as DNA: TGTGCCAGCAGCAACCCGGAGACCCAGTACTTC.

The V call is TRBV18, the J call TRBJ2-1, with TRBD1 matching over 11 bases. CDR1 is KGHSH and CDR2 is LQKENI in the germline V gene. The CDR3 has 16 residues. Trimming cost V 5 bases and J 6 bases; bases outside gene matches: 9. For the CDR3, the DNA is TGTGCCAGCTCATTCTGGACAGGGGGCGCTGGCAATGAGCAGTTCTTC. Residues: CASSFWTGGAGNEQFF.

The chain carries TRBV11-2 and TRBJ2-7; TRBD1 might be the D (6 bases). Between the trimmed V and J ends, which lost 3 bases and 2 bases, there was a span of 8 bases. This CDR3 is built from 13 residues. Germline V gives CDR1 SGHAT, CDR2 FQNNGV. This chain's CDR3 is CASSLGQTYEQYF. In DNA, the CDR3 is TGTGCCAGCAGCTTGGGACAAACCTACGAGCAGTACTTC.

The rearrangement links TRBV6-2 or TRBV6-3 to TRBJ2-7; D is unclear. CDR1 is MNHEY, CDR2 SVGEGT, per germline. V lost 6 bases, J lost 5 bases, and 17 bases lay in between. This CDR3 region has 14 residues. The CDR3 loop is CASSISSPGNEQYF. The DNA of the CDR3 is TGTGCCAGCAGCATTTCCTCCCCGGGCAACGAGCAGTACTTC.